This entry is about one T cell receptor (beta chain). The antigen it binds to is not known. Base qualities are not recorded, but no much larger clone differs from it by a single base. This entry is derived from a study of CD8+ T cells in alopecia areata (dated by TCRdb to between 2017 and 2018). For the study in its entirety: The treated patients, all with moderate-to-severe alopecia areata, were enrolled in an open-label pilot trial of oral tofacitinib given at 5 to 10 mg twice daily. The RNA source kit depended on sample type: the PAXgene miRNA kit for fixed scalp, the miRNeasy kit for PBMCs, and the RNeasy kit for mouse skin. The study used high-throughput TCRbeta sequencing to examine T cell clonal expansion in alopecia areata, in both the C3H/HeJ mouse model and human patients. Biopsies were taken from tofacitinib-treated patients at baseline and at 4 and 24 weeks of treatment, and a later scalp biopsy was taken in several of the tofacitinib-treated patients. Scalp clonality was compared across normal scalp (n=4), patchy alopecia areata scalp (n=8), and alopecia totalis/universalis scalp (n=8). On the human side, TCRbeta sequencing was run on scalp tissue and on sorted CD4+ and CD8+ peripheral blood T cells from healthy controls and from alopecia areata patients with either patchy or totalis/universalis disease. Patients received tofacitinib for 6 to 18 months and were then followed off drug for 6 months to check for delayed response and recurrence. For the treated patients, the SALT score, which quantifies what percentage of scalp surface area is affected, served as the measure of disease severity. immunoSEQ multiplex PCR using 35 Vbeta forward primers and 13 Jbeta reverse primers was used to amplify TCRbeta CDR3 regions. Study-wide conclusions, independent of this receptor: Shared TCR sequences between patients were less evident than in mice, which may be partly attributable to HLA diversity in the patient population. During tofacitinib treatment, many expanded lesional clones remained in scalp and blood, and this persistence may partly explain relapse after treatment is stopped. The treated cohort was small, with a single nonresponder, so links between baseline CD8+ expansion and response need larger studies. Compared with normal scalp, lesional scalp had higher clonality and more expanded CD8+ clones, particularly in alopecia totalis/universalis, a pattern that suggests antigenic drive. Unlike mouse skin, which is dominated by gammadelta T cells, normal human skin has resident alphabeta T cells that are also sequenced, and this complicates analysis of the scalp TCR repertoire. With tofacitinib, both scalp clonality and the number of expanded CD8+ clones among the top 100 scalp clones went down significantly.

The library came from the immunoSEQ multiplex PCR assay. For TCR sequencing, RNA was extracted from every sample and reverse transcribed into cDNA to serve as template. SuperScript III was used for first-strand cDNA synthesis, primed with a 2:1 mix of oligo-dT and random hexamers. Amplification bias was assessed with a synthetic immune receptor repertoire, and residual bias was removed computationally. The published analysis was carried out like this. Raw reads were preprocessed for error removal, and CDR3 was defined according to IMGT conventions as running from the conserved cysteine to phenylalanine. Clonality was computed by normalizing Shannon entropy by log2 of the number of productive unique TCRs and subtracting the result from 1. CD4 or CD8 identity of scalp clones was inferred by cross-referencing scalp TCRbeta sequences with sorted blood CD4 and CD8 repertoires. Here the immuneACCESS table is served through TCRdb, limited to in-frame sequences with V and J called. Missing clones are a known gap in these copies; in checked studies unresolved V genes cover under half, and the rest lacks a known reason. Clone size and the V and J calls come from that table; the DNA yielded D and trimming. The sample table shows under 350,000 clones, and more than 45% are seen once. The top ten clones comprise around 1.8% of the sample.

Explained via the paper, the time point label denotes: about 25 weeks on oral tofacitinib. What this sample's treatment or condition label stands for: oral pan-JAK inhibitor, 5-10 mg twice daily. Lesional scalp punch biopsies and peripheral blood were obtained from alopecia areata patients. PBMCs were isolated by density centrifugation and stained for CD3, CD4 and CD8, after which CD4+ and CD8+ T cells were sorted on a FACSAria. CDR1 and CDR2, per the germline V gene, are MGHRA and YSYEKL. The trim is 0 bases for V and 2 bases for J, with a gap of 16 bases between the germline ends. Its CDR3 holds 17 amino acids, cysteine through phenylalanine. The entry retains the CDR3 DNA only, 51 bases that are in frame from base 1.

This receptor was obtained from a human donor with alopecia areata. The chain employs TRBV4-1 and TRBJ1-1, with no confidently assigned D gene. The source material was CD4+ T cells sorted from blood, sampled at week 24, from a patient treated with tofacitinib. The CDR3 sequence is CASSQDQTPISNTEAFF. In nucleotides, the sequence is TGCGCCAGCAGCCAAGATCAGACTCCTATAAGCAACACTGAAGCTTTCTTT.